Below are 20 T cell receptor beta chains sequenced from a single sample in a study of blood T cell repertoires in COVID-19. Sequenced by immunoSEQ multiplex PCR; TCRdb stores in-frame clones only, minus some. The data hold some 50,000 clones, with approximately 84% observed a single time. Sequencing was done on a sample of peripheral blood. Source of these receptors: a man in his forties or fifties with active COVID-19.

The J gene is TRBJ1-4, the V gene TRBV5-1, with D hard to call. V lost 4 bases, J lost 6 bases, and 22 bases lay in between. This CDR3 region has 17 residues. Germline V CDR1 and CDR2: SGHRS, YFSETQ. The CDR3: CASSPTSPPEADEKLFF. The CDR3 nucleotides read TGCGCCAGCAGCCCAACCTCGCCCCCGGAGGCCGATGAAAAACTGTTTTTT.

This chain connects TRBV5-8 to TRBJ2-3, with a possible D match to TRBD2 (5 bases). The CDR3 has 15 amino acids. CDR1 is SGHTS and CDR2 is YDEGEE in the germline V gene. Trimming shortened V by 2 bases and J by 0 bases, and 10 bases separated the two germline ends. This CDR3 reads CASSLTDYSTDTQYF. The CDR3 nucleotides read TGTGCCAGCAGCTTAACAGACTATAGCACAGATACGCAGTATTTT.

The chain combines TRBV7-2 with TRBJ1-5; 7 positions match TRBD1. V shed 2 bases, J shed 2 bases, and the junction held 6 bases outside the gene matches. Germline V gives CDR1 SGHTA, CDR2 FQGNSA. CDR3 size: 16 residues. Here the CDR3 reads CASSLQGVGGNQPQHF. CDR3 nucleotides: TGTGCCAGCAGCTTACAGGGGGTTGGAGGCAATCAGCCCCAGCATTTT.

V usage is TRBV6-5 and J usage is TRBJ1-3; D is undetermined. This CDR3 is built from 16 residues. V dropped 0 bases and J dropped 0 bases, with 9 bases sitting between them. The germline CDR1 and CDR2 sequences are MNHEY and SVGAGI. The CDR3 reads CASSYSPVDSGNTIYF. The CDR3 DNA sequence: TGTGCCAGCAGTTACTCGCCGGTCGACTCTGGAAACACCATATATTTT.

The CDR3 is CASSGHGGLRTDTQYF. As DNA, the CDR3 is TGTGCCAGCAGCGGACACGGGGGGCTACGCACAGATACGCAGTATTTT. The rearrangement uses TRBV7-2 and TRBJ2-3, with D possibly TRBD2 on 7 matching bases. Trimming removed 5 bases from V and 1 base from J, with 16 bases in between. CDR3 length: 16 residues. The V gene's germline CDR1 is SGHTA and CDR2 FQGNSA.

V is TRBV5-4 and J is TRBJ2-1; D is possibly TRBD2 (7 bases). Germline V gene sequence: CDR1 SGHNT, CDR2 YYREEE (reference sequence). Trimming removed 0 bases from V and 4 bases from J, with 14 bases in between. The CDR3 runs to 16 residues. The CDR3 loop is CASSLGRGAPYNEQFF. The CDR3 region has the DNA TGTGCCAGCAGCTTGGGCCGGGGGGCCCCTTACAATGAGCAGTTCTTC.

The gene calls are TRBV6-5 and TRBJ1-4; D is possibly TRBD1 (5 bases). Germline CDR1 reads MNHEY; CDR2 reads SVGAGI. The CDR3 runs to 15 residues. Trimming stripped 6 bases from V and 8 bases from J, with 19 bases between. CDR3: CASRTSGIGYEKLFF. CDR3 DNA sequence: TGTGCCAGCAGGACCTCAGGGATAGGATACGAAAAACTGTTTTTT.

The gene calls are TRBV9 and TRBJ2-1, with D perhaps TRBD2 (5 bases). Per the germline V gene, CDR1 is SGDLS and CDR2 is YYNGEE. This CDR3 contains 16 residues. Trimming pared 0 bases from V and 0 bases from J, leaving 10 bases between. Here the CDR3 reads CASSVDFGSSYNEQFF. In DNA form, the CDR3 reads TGTGCCAGCAGCGTAGATTTTGGGAGCTCCTACAATGAGCAGTTCTTC.

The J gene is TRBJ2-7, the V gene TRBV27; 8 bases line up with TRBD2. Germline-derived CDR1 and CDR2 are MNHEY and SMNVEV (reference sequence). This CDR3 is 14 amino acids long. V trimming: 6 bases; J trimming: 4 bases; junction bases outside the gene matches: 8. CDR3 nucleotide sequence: TGTGCCAGCAGATCCAGCGGGGGAGGGTACGAGCAGTACTTC. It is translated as CASRSSGGGYEQYF.

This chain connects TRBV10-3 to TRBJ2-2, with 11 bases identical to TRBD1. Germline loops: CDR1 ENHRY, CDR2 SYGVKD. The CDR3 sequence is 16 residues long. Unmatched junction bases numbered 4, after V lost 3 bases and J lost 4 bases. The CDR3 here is CAISDLGTGGTGELFF. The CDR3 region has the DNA TGTGCCATCAGTGACTTAGGGACAGGGGGCACCGGGGAGCTGTTTTTT.

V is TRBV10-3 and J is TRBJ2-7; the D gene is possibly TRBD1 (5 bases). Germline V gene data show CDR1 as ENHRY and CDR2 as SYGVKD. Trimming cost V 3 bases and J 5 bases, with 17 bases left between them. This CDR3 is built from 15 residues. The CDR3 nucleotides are TGTGCCATCAGTGAACCGACAGTGAGTTATAACGAGCAGTACTTC. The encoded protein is CAISEPTVSYNEQYF.

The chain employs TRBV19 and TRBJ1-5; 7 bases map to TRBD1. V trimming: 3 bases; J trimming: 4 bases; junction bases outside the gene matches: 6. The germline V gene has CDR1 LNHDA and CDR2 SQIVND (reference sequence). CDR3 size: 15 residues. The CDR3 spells CASSMEGAGNQPQHF. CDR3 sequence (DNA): TGTGCCAGTAGTATGGAGGGGGCTGGGAATCAGCCCCAGCATTTT.

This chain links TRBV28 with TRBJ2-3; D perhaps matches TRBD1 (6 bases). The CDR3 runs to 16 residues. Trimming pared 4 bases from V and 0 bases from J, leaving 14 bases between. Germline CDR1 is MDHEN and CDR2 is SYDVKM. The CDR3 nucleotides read TGTGCCAGCAGTTCCTCACGGGACACAAGCACAGATACGCAGTATTTT. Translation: CASSSSRDTSTDTQYF. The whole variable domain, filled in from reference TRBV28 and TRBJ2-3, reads DVKVTQSSRYLVKRTGEKVFLECVQDMDHENMFWYRQDPGLGLRLIYFSYDVKMKEKGDIPEGYSVSREKKERFSLILESASTNQTSMYLCASSSSRDTSTDTQYFGPGTRLTVL.

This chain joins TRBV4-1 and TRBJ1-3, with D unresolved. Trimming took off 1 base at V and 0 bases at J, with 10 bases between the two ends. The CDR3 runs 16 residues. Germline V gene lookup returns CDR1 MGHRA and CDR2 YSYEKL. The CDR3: CASSQASVISGNTIYF. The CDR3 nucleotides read TGCGCCAGCAGCCAAGCTTCAGTTATCTCTGGAAACACCATATATTTT.

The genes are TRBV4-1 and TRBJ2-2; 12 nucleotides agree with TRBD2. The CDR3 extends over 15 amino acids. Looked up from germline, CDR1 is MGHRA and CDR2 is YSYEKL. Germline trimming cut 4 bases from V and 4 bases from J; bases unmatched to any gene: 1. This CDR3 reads CASSRTSGATGELFF. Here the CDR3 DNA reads TGCGCCAGCAGCCGGACTAGCGGGGCCACCGGGGAGCTGTTTTTT.

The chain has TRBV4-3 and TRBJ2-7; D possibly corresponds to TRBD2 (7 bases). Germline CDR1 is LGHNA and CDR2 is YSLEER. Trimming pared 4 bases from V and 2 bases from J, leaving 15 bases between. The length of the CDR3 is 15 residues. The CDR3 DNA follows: TGCGCCAGCAGCCCTATGAGGGGGGGGGCCTACGAGCAGTACTTC. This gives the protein CASSPMRGGAYEQYF.

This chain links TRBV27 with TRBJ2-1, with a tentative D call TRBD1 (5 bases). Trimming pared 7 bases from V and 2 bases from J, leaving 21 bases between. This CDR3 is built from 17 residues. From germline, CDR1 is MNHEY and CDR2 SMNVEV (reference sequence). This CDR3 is CASMPLFETATYNEQFF. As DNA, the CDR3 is TGTGCCAGCATGCCCTTGTTCGAGACAGCTACCTACAATGAGCAGTTCTTC.

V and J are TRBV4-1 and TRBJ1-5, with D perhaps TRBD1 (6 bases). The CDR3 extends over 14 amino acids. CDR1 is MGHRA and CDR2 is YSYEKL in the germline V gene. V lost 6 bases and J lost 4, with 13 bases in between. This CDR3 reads CASSLDRLNQPQHF. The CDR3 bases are TGCGCCAGCAGTCTTGACAGGTTGAATCAGCCCCAGCATTTT.

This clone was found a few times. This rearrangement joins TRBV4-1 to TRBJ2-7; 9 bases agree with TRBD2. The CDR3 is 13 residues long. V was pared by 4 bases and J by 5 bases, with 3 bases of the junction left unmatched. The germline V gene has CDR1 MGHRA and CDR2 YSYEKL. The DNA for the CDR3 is TGCGCCAGCAGCCTAGCGGGGGCCAACGAGCAGTACTTC. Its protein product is CASSLAGANEQYF.

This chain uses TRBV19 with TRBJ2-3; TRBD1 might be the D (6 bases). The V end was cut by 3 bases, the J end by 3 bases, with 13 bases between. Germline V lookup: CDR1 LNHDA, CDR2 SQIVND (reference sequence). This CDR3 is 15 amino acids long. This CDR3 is CASSITGLYTDTQYF. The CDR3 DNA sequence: TGTGCCAGTAGTATTACAGGGTTATATACAGATACGCAGTATTTT. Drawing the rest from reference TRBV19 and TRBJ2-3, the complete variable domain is DGGITQSPKYLFRKEGQNVTLSCEQNLNHDAMYWYRQDPGQGLRLIYYSQIVNDFQKGDIAEGYSVSREKKESFPLTVTSAQKNPTAFYLCASSITGLYTDTQYFGPGTRLTVL.